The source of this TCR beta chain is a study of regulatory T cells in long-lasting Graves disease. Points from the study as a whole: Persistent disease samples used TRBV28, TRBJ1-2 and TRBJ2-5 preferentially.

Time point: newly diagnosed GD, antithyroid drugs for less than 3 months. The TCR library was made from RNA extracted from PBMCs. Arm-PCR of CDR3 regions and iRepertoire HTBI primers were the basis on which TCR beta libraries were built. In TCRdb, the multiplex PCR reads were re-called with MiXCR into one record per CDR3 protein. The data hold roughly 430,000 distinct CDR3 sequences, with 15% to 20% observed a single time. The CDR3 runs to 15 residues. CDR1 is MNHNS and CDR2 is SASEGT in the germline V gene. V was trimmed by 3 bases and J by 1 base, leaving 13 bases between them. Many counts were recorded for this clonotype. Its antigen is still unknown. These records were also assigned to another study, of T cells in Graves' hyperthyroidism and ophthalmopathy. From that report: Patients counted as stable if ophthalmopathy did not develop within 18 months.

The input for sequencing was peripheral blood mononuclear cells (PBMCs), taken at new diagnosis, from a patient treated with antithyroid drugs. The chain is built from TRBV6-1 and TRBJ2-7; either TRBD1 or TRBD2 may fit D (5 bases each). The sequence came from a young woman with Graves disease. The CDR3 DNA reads TGTGCCAGCAGTGACCCCGGGACCGGATCCTACGAGCAGTACTTC. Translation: CASSDPGTGSYEQYF.